These 20 T cell receptor beta chains share one sample of origin, sequenced in a study of blood T cell repertoires in COVID-19 (dated by TCRdb to the early 2020s). Libraries came from the immunoSEQ multiplex PCR assay. Drawn from immuneACCESS, this table holds only the in-frame rearrangements with V and J called that TCRdb kept. Clones are partly lost; checked studies trace under half to an unresolved V gene and leave the rest unexplained. In all, the sample holds around 160,000 clones, and around 80% of those were seen once. The biggest ten clones account for approximately 18% of the sample. The specimen was peripheral blood. These TCRs come from a woman of 80 years or more with acute or convalescent COVID-19.

The chain carries TRBV5-1 and TRBJ1-5; 9 positions match TRBD1. V lost 4 bases to trimming and J lost 4 bases; unmatched junction nucleotides: 6. Per germline, CDR1 SGHRS and CDR2 YFSETQ. This CDR3 is 15 amino acids long. The CDR3: CASSAGTGRNQPQHF. The CDR3 DNA is TGCGCCAGCAGCGCGGGGACAGGGAGGAATCAGCCCCAGCATTTT.

V usage is TRBV7-6 and J usage is TRBJ2-7; 10 bases align to TRBD2. The CDR3 contains 16 residues. Germline V gives CDR1 SGHVS, CDR2 FNYEAQ. Trimming at V came to 0 bases and at J to 6 bases, leaving 8 bases not matched to a gene. CDR3 protein: CASSLAPASGGTEQYF. CDR3 nucleotide sequence: TGTGCCAGCAGCTTAGCGCCGGCTAGCGGGGGAACCGAGCAGTACTTC.

The chain links TRBV6-5 to TRBJ1-6, with 8 bases fitting TRBD1. In germline, CDR1 is MNHEY, CDR2 SVGAGI. The CDR3 totals 15 residues. With V trimmed by 4 bases and J by 6 bases, 5 bases remained unmatched. CDR3 in DNA: TGTGCCAGCAGTTCCAGACAGGGGAGTAATTCACCCCTCCACTTT. It translates to CASSSRQGSNSPLHF.

J is TRBJ2-5 and V is TRBV9; the D gene is possibly TRBD2 (5 bases). Trimming removed 0 bases at V and 0 bases at J, with 6 bases between. The length of the CDR3 is 14 residues. Germline CDR1 is SGDLS and CDR2 is YYNGEE. The CDR3 region is CASSVVGDQETQYF. The CDR3 DNA reads TGTGCCAGCAGCGTAGTCGGGGACCAAGAGACCCAGTACTTC.

The V call is TRBV7-8, the J call TRBJ2-2; 7 nucleotides agree with TRBD2. Germline values: CDR1 SGHVS, CDR2 FQNEAQ. The CDR3 contains 15 residues. With V trimmed by 1 base and J by 6 bases, 5 bases remained unmatched. DNA for the CDR3: TGTGCCAGCAGCTTAGGGGCTAGCGGATCCGGGGAGCTGTTTTTT. Translated, it gives CASSLGASGSGELFF.

The chain is built from TRBV6-6 and TRBJ2-5, with 10 positions matching TRBD2. CDR3 length: 16 residues. The ends lost 5 bases at V and 2 bases at J; junction bases unmatched: 8. Germline V gives CDR1 MNHNY, CDR2 SVGAGI (reference sequence). CDR3 amino acids: CASSLEGLARQETQYF. CDR3 nucleotides: TGTGCCAGCAGTCTCGAGGGACTAGCGCGTCAAGAGACCCAGTACTTC.

This sequence joins TRBV27 and TRBJ2-1; TRBD2 aligns across 8 bases. CDR1 MNHEY and CDR2 SMNVEV come from the germline V gene (reference sequence). The V gene end was trimmed by 3 bases and the J gene end by 5 bases; junction bases not matched to a gene: 18. The CDR3 length is 19 residues. The CDR3 nucleotides are TGTGCCAGCAGTTTGAATGCGGGAGGTCTCCAGGTCAGACACAATGAGCAGTTCTTC. This translates into CASSLNAGGLQVRHNEQFF.

The chain is built from TRBV5-4 and TRBJ1-4, with TRBD1 matching 9 bases. Germline loops: CDR1 SGHNT, CDR2 YYREEE (reference sequence). The CDR3 consists of 14 residues. V lost 5 bases to trimming and J lost 5 bases; unmatched junction nucleotides: 4. CDR3 DNA sequence: TGTGCCAGCAGATACGGGACAGGGAATGAAAAACTGTTTTTT. This codes for CASRYGTGNEKLFF.

This clone appeared a few times. V gene TRBV7-9 combines with J gene TRBJ1-4, with TRBD1 identical over 8 bases. CDR3 length: 16 amino acids. Trimming removed 5 bases from V and 2 bases from J; junction bases left unmatched: 7. Looked up from germline, CDR1 is SEHNR and CDR2 is FQNEAQ (reference sequence). The CDR3 DNA follows: TGTGCCAGCAGCCGAGGAAGGACAGGGACTAATGAAAAACTGTTTTTT. This gives the protein CASSRGRTGTNEKLFF.

This clone was counted many times. J is TRBJ1-2 and V is TRBV30; 9 positions match TRBD1. CDR1 is GTSNPN and CDR2 is SVGIG in the germline V gene (reference sequence). The V segment lost 1 base and the J segment 6 bases; nucleotides outside the gene matches: 3. This CDR3 has 13 residues. This CDR3 is CAWSGWTGDGYTF. CDR3 coding DNA: TGTGCCTGGAGTGGGTGGACAGGGGATGGCTACACCTTC.

The chain is built from TRBV7-9 and TRBJ1-4; weak D call: TRBD1 (6 bases). This CDR3 contains 15 residues. Germline-derived CDR1 and CDR2 are SEHNR and FQNEAQ (reference sequence). The V and J ends lost 1 base and 7 bases respectively, with 13 bases between them. Written as DNA, the CDR3 is TGTGCCAGCAGCTTAGAAGGGACACGAGCTGAAAAACTGTTTTTT. This encodes CASSLEGTRAEKLFF.

The chain uses TRBV5-8 and TRBJ2-7; D might be TRBD1 (5 bases). V lost 5 bases, J lost 0 bases, and 12 bases lay in between. CDR1 is SGHTS, CDR2 YDEGEE, per germline. This CDR3 has 14 residues. CDR3 sequence reads: CASRTRQSSYEQYF. CDR3 coding DNA: TGTGCCAGCAGGACCCGACAGAGCTCCTACGAGCAGTACTTC.

This clone was recorded a few times. The chain is built from TRBV12-3 or TRBV12-4 and TRBJ1-1; 7 nucleotides match TRBD1. V was clipped by 6 bases and J by 11 bases; unmatched bases: 6. The CDR3 has 11 residues. The CDR3: CASREGQAAFF. The DNA of the CDR3 is TGTGCCAGCAGGGAAGGACAGGCGGCTTTCTTT.

The chain recombines TRBV6-5 with TRBJ1-1; TRBD1 aligns across 10 bases. J was trimmed by 5 bases and V by 8 bases; bases with no gene match: 5. The V gene's germline CDR1 is MNHEY and CDR2 SVGAGI. The CDR3 runs to 13 residues. The CDR3 nucleotides are TGTGCCAGCCGGGACAGGGGCGGGACTGAAGCTTTCTTT. Translation: CASRDRGGTEAFF.

This clone was observed a single time. The V gene is TRBV4-3, the J gene TRBJ1-2; 8 bases match TRBD1. The CDR3 runs to 18 residues. Germline values: CDR1 LGHNA, CDR2 YSLEER. With V trimmed by 0 bases and J by 4 bases, 13 bases remained unmatched. For the CDR3, the DNA is TGCGCCAGCAGCCAAGAGGCAGGGGGCTCCCGGGTCGGCTATGGCTACACCTTC. It translates to CASSQEAGGSRVGYGYTF.

The J gene is TRBJ1-1, the V gene TRBV13, with a weak D call TRBD1 (6 bases). Germline V gene data show CDR1 as PRHDT and CDR2 as FYEKMQ (reference sequence). The CDR3 runs to 14 residues. The V end was cut by 3 bases, the J end by 0 bases, with 8 bases between. CDR3 nucleotide sequence: TGTGCCAGCAGCTTTACAGGGATGAACACTGAAGCTTTCTTT. Translation gives CASSFTGMNTEAFF.

This clone was observed a single time. V gene TRBV5-1 combines with J gene TRBJ2-7, with TRBD2 matching over 7 bases. Germline CDR1 and CDR2: SGHRS and YFSETQ. The CDR3 is 15 amino acids. The V gene end was trimmed by 2 bases and the J gene end by 3 bases; junction bases not matched to a gene: 8. The CDR3 DNA reads TGCGCCAGCAGCTTTTCAAGCGGGGAGTACTACGAGCAGTACTTC. Its protein product is CASSFSSGEYYEQYF.

The chain has TRBV28 and TRBJ2-5, with 12 nucleotides matching TRBD2. After removal of 6 bases from V and 5 bases from J, the junction contained 7 bases not matched to a gene. The CDR3 contains 15 residues. The V gene's germline CDR1 is MDHEN and CDR2 SYDVKM. For the CDR3, the DNA is TGTGCCAGCAGCTTTCTAGCGGGAGGGCGGGAGACCCAGTACTTC. It codes for CASSFLAGGRETQYF.

This clone showed up just once. J is TRBJ1-1 and V is TRBV7-2; TRBD1 matches at 8 bases. Germline CDR1 and CDR2: SGHTA and FQGNSA. This CDR3 comprises 15 residues. V dropped 8 bases and J dropped 1; count of bases not matched to a gene: 9. The CDR3 loop is CASDRGGVGNTEAFF. CDR3 in DNA: TGTGCCAGCGACAGGGGAGGGGTGGGGAACACTGAAGCTTTCTTT.

The rearrangement uses TRBV10-3 and TRBJ1-2, with 9 positions matching TRBD1. Germline CDR1 and CDR2: ENHRY and SYGVKD. This CDR3 has 12 amino acids. J lost 8 bases, V lost 7 bases, and 5 bases had no gene match. Here the CDR3 reads CAINGQGQGYTF. The DNA for the CDR3 is TGTGCCATCAATGGACAGGGGCAAGGCTACACCTTC.